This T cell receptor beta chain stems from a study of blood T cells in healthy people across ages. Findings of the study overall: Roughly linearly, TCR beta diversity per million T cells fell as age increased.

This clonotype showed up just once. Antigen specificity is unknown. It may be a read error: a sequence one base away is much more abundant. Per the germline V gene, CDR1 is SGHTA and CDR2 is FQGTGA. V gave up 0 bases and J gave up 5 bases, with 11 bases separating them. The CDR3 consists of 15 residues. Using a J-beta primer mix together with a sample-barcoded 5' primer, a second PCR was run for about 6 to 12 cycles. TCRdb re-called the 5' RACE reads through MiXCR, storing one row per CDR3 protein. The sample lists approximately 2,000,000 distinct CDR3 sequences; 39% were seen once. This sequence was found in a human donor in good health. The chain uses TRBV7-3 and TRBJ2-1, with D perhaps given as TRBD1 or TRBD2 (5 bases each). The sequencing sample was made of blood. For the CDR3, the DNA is TGTGCCAGCAGCTTAACGGGACCAGTACACAATGAGCAGTTCTTC. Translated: CASSLTGPVHNEQFF.